This TCR beta chain was profiled in a study of blood T cell repertoires in COVID-19 (dated by TCRdb to 2020 to 2021). Regarding the research as a whole: Collaborator samples came from the United States, Italy and Spain and covered acute and convalescent phases of COVID-19. The material from the prospective study consisted of cDNA or gDNA derived from T cells, B-cell-depleted T cells, or PBMCs. The sample metadata nearly always contained a de-identified subject ID, COVID-19 status, age in years and sex. The samples were drawn from the first 160 participants of the ongoing ImmuneRACE study and from under 1,500 subjects provided by 6 global collaborators. Where available, HLA class I and class II types were obtained from metadata supplied by the sample provider rather than from assay-based typing. A freely available public database, intended as a resource for researchers studying the immune response to SARS-CoV-2, is where the repertoires were released. Deeply sampled blood TCRbeta repertoires from subjects exposed to, actively infected with, or recovered from COVID-19 were included in the dataset. General conclusions and limits of the study: Clinical and demographic metadata were provided uncurated, with the amount varying by source and participant.

Counted from cysteine to phenylalanine, this CDR3 has 16 amino acids. Just the 48-base CDR3 DNA is kept, in frame starting at base 1. CDR1 and CDR2 are drawn from the germline V gene (reference sequence): SEHNR, FQNEAQ. V lost 4 bases and J lost 6 bases, and the count of bases not matched to a germline gene is 10. Turning to this clone: It has no known antigen specificity. No clone much larger than this one lies a single base away; base qualities are absent.

Participants in the prospective study were enrolled through a virtual design, were aged roughly 18 to 100 years, and lived in 20 to 30 United States geographic areas. In the prospective study, participants were assigned to cohorts based on the clinical history participants reported in a screening survey and a study questionnaire. Mobile phlebotomists in the prospective study collected whole blood, serum and a nasopharyngeal or oropharyngeal swab from every participant. Over a roughly 2-month period, participants in the prospective study had the option of providing additional blood draws and questionnaires. Before DNA extraction, prospective study blood samples were shipped either frozen or at room temperature. TCRbeta CDR3 regions were amplified from genomic DNA using the immunoSEQ Assay, a bias-controlled multiplex PCR. Under the source paper's analysis protocol: The number of nucleated cells in each sample was estimated from the amplification of reference gene primers within the assay. To quantify the absolute abundance of each unique TCRbeta CDR3 rearrangement, sequence reads were collapsed and filtered. For each sample, productive Simpson clonality was calculated as the square root of Simpson's diversity index across productive rearrangements. The immuneACCESS repertoire file appears here via TCRdb, limited to in-frame rearrangements. These files lack a portion of the clones; in checked studies, under half of the deficit traces to unresolved V genes, and the cause of the others is not known. The V and J calls and the clone size are those of that table, but D and trimming were determined from the DNA. This sample is represented by about 180,000 clones; 75% to 90% of them were singletons. The top ten clones comprise 2% to 2.5% of the sample.

The sample consisted of PBMCs or T cells enriched from blood (not recorded which). The rearranged chain carries TRBV7-9 and TRBJ2-7; 12 bases in between match TRBD1. The TCR was taken from a woman in her 40s with acute COVID-19. The CDR3 amino acid sequence is: CASSSVPGQGASEQYF. The DNA sequence is given as TGTGCCAGCAGCTCAGTCCCGGGACAGGGGGCCTCCGAGCAGTACTTC. Reference TRBV7-9 and TRBJ2-7 genes cover what lies past the CDR3, so the full variable domain is DTGVSQNPRHKITKRGQNVTFRCDPISEHNRLYWYRQTLGQGPEFLTYFQNEAQLEKSRLLSDRFSAERPKGSFSTLEIQRTEQGDSAMYLCASSSVPGQGASEQYFGPGTRLTVT.